This T cell receptor (beta chain) appears in the sequencing data of a study of regulatory T cells in long-lasting Graves disease. Time point defined: persistent/refractory GD, antithyroid drugs over 5 years with positive TRAb. The TCR library was prepared using RNA isolated from PBMCs. Arm-PCR of CDR3 regions and iRepertoire HTBI primers were used to build TCR beta libraries. TCRdb re-derived calls from the multiplex PCR reads in MiXCR, one entry per CDR3 protein. This table holds 300,000 to 500,000 distinct CDR3 sequences, roughly 20% found once. This clonotype appeared a few times. This TCR was sampled from a female donor with Graves disease. The material was peripheral blood mononuclear cells (PBMCs), obtained when the disease was refractory, from a patient treated with antithyroid drugs.

The CDR3 region is CSGATGPNYGYTF. CDR3 DNA sequence: TGCAGCGGTGCGACAGGGCCAAACTATGGCTACACCTTC. This chain links TRBV29-1 with TRBJ1-2, with 7 nucleotides matching TRBD1. This CDR3 is built from 13 residues. Germline V gene sequence: CDR1 SQVTM, CDR2 ANQGSEA. Germline trimming cut 7 bases from V and 2 bases from J; bases unmatched to any gene: 7.